The 14 T cell receptor beta chains below all came from one sample that was sequenced in a study of T-cell memory formation after mild COVID-19. TCRdb recomputed calls from the 5' RACE reads with MiXCR, one row per CDR3 protein. The sample carries around 300,000 distinct CDR3 sequences, over 15% recorded once. Material for sequencing was PBMCs or a T cell subset sorted from them (not recorded which). The source of these receptors is a young man who had mild COVID-19 (a few samples of this study predate the infection). Cell type and time point are not known.

The V and J genes are TRBV20-1 and TRBJ1-5; D might be TRBD1 (5 bases). Germline CDR1 is DFQATT and CDR2 is SNEGSKA (reference sequence). Trimming stripped 1 base from V and 0 bases from J, with 10 bases between. The CDR3 has 15 residues. This CDR3 is CSARGGAYSNQPQHF. DNA of the CDR3: TGCAGTGCTAGAGGGGGCGCATATAGCAATCAGCCCCAGCATTTT.

This sequence joins TRBV7-8 and TRBJ1-1; TRBD1 aligns across 8 bases. There are 15 residues in the CDR3. From germline, CDR1 is SGHVS and CDR2 FQNEAQ. With V trimmed by 1 base and J by 6 bases, 7 bases remained unmatched. The CDR3 here is CASSLGVVTGAEAFF. In DNA, the CDR3 is TGTGCCAGCAGCTTAGGTGTCGTGACAGGGGCTGAAGCTTTCTTT.

The V and J genes are TRBV30 and TRBJ2-3; 9 bases fit TRBD1. V dropped 5 bases and J dropped 7; count of bases not matched to a gene: 7. The CDR3 loop spans 13 amino acids. CDR1 and CDR2 (germline): GTSNPN, SVGIG (reference sequence). This CDR3 is CAWRPGQGNTQYF. The CDR3 coding sequence is TGTGCCTGGCGGCCGGGACAGGGCAATACGCAGTATTTT. The entire variable domain, with the rest obtained from reference TRBV30 and TRBJ2-3, is as follows: SQTIHQWPATLVQPVGSPLSLECTVEGTSNPNLYWYRQAAGRGLQLLFYSVGIGQISSEVPQNLSASRPQDRQFILSSKKLLLSDSGFYLCAWRPGQGNTQYFGPGTRLTVL.

This clonotype appeared a few times. The V and J genes are TRBV4-2 and TRBJ2-1; TRBD2 aligns across 8 bases. Germline V gene data show CDR1 as LGHNA and CDR2 as YNFKEQ. CDR3 length: 17 residues. V was pared by 3 bases and J by 6 bases, with 13 bases of the junction left unmatched. DNA of the CDR3: TGTGCCAGCAGCCATCCCGCCTCGGGGGGGCGTTTCAATGAGCAGTTCTTC. It codes for CASSHPASGGRFNEQFF.

The rearrangement joins TRBV7-3 to TRBJ2-3; possibly TRBD2 for D (6 bases). CDR1 is SGHTA and CDR2 is FQGTGA in the germline V gene. Trimming removed 5 bases from V and 0 bases from J, with 9 bases in between. This CDR3 comprises 14 residues. The CDR3 region is CASSVDYSTDTQYF. The CDR3 region has the DNA TGTGCCAGCAGCGTGGACTATAGCACAGATACGCAGTATTTT. Supplemented by reference TRBV7-3 and TRBJ2-3, the full variable domain reads GAGVSQTPSNKVTEKGKYVELRCDPISGHTALYWYRQSLGQGPEFLIYFQGTGAADDSGLPNDRFFAVRPEGSVSTLKIQRTERGDSAVYLCASSVDYSTDTQYFGPGTRLTVL.

This clonotype has only a few counts. The CDR3 loop reads CSARPRSNGELFF. CDR3 DNA sequence: TGCAGTGCTAGACCTCGTTCTAACGGGGAGCTGTTTTTT. V is TRBV20-1 and J is TRBJ2-2, with D unclear. V dropped 2 bases and J dropped 7 bases, with 11 bases sitting between them. The CDR3 contains 13 residues. Per the germline V gene, CDR1 is DFQATT and CDR2 is SNEGSKA (reference sequence).

This chain links TRBV20-1 with TRBJ2-2, with 7 bases fitting TRBD1. CDR3 length: 15 residues. The trim removed 3 bases at V and 7 bases at J, leaving 11 bases unmatched. Germline CDR1 and CDR2: DFQATT and SNEGSKA (reference sequence). CDR3 protein: CSARDRSYWGGELFF. In DNA, the CDR3 is TGCAGTGCTAGGGACAGGTCGTATTGGGGCGGGGAGCTGTTTTTT.

This clonotype was counted only a few times. V and J are TRBV6-6 and TRBJ2-3, with D hard to call. Deletions cut 7 bases from V and 6 bases from J, with 8 bases between. Germline V CDR1 and CDR2: MNHNY, SVGAGI (reference sequence). The CDR3 extends over 11 amino acids. The CDR3, as DNA: TGTGCCAGCACTCTAACGGATACGCAGTATTTT. Translation: CASTLTDTQYF.

The genes are TRBV20-1 and TRBJ2-7, with D perhaps matching TRBD2 (5 bases). The CDR3 is made up of 11 amino acids. From germline, CDR1 is DFQATT and CDR2 SNEGSKA (reference sequence). V was clipped by 6 bases and J by 7 bases, with 13 bases between them. CDR3 nucleotides: TGCAGTGCCCAATCAATAGCGGAGCAGTACTTC. Translated: CSAQSIAEQYF.

In its sample, this clonotype was seen a few times. The V and J genes are TRBV7-2 and TRBJ2-1, with 7 bases identical to TRBD2. The CDR3 runs to 13 residues. Germline lookup yields CDR1 SGHTA and CDR2 FQGNSA. The junction had 11 bases not matched to a gene; V was cut back by 6 bases and J by 12 bases. CDR3 loop: CASRGASGLGQFF. DNA of the CDR3: TGTGCCAGCAGGGGTGCTAGCGGCCTAGGGCAGTTCTTC.

The V gene is TRBV7-2, the J gene TRBJ2-2, with D unresolved. In germline, CDR1 is SGHTA, CDR2 FQGNSA. This CDR3 spans 16 amino acids. With 2 bases removed from V and 6 bases from J, the gap between germline ends came to 16 bases. In DNA form, the CDR3 reads TGTGCCAGCAGCTTATTCGTCCGAGCTGGATCCGGGGAGCTGTTTTTT. Translation gives CASSLFVRAGSGELFF.

This clonotype was seen many times. CDR3 nucleotide sequence: TGTGCCAGCAGCCAACCCGTGGGCGAGCAGTACTTC. Its protein product is CASSQPVGEQYF. The chain is built from TRBV7-9 and TRBJ2-7; D is uncertain. Per germline, CDR1 SEHNR and CDR2 FQNEAQ (reference sequence). The CDR3 runs to 12 residues. Trimming left V 5 bases short and J 6 bases short, with 11 bases between.

This clonotype was picked up a small number of times. The V gene is TRBV10-3, the J gene TRBJ1-6, with D possibly TRBD1 on 5 matching bases. The germline gives CDR1 ENHRY, CDR2 SYGVKD. CDR3 length: 17 amino acids. Trimming took 2 bases from V and 6 from J, leaving 17 bases between them. Written as DNA, the CDR3 is TGTGCCATCAGTGAGCACCCGGCAGAAAGGGGTAATTCACCCCTCCACTTT. It codes for CAISEHPAERGNSPLHF.

The CDR3 is CASSRQVYQPQHF. The CDR3 nucleotides read TGTGCCAGCAGCCGACAGGTTTATCAGCCCCAGCATTTT. The V gene is TRBV12-3 or TRBV12-4, the J gene TRBJ1-5; possible D gene TRBD1, 6 bases. The CDR3 sequence is 13 residues long. V was clipped by 6 bases and J by 5 bases, with 11 bases between them.